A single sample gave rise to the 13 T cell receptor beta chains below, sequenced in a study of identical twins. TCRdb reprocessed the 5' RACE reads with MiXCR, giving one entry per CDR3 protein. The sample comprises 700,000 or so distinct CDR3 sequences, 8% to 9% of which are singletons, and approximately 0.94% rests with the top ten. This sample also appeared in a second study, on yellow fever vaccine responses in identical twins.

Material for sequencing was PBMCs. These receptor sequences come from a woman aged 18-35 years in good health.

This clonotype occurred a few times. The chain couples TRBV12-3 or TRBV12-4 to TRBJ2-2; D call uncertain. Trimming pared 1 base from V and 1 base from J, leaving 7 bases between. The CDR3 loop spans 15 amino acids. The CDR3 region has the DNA TGTGCCAGCAGTTTAGTCGGCAAGAACACCGGGGAGCTGTTTTTT. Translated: CASSLVGKNTGELFF.

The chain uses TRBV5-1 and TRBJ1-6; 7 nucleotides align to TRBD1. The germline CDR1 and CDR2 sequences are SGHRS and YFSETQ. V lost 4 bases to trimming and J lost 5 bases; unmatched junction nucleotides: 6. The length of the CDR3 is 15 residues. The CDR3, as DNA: TGCGCCAGCAGCCCAGGACAGGTTCATAATTCACCCCTCCACTTT. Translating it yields CASSPGQVHNSPLHF.

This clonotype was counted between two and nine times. The CDR3 reads CATGGDTGELFF. CDR3 bases: TGTGCCACCGGAGGGGACACCGGGGAGCTGTTTTTT. The chain joins TRBV24-1 to TRBJ2-2; D perhaps matches TRBD2 (6 bases). There are 12 residues in the CDR3. Trimming shortened V by 9 bases and J by 3 bases, and 7 bases separated the two germline ends. The germline V gene encodes CDR1 KGHDR and CDR2 SFDVKD.

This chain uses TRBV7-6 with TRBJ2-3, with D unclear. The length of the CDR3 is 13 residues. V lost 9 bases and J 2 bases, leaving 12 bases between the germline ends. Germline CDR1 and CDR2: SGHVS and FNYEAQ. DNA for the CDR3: TGTGCCAGTAAACTCGAGTACACAGATACGCAGTATTTT. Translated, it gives CASKLEYTDTQYF.

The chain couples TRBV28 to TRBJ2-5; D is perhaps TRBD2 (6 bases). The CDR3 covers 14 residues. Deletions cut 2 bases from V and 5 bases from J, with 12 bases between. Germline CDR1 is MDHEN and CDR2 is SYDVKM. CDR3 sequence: CASSLPPGRETQYF. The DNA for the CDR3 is TGTGCCAGCAGTTTACCCCCAGGGAGGGAGACCCAGTACTTC. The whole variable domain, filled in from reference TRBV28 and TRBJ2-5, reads DVKVTQSSRYLVKRTGEKVFLECVQDMDHENMFWYRQDPGLGLRLIYFSYDVKMKEKGDIPEGYSVSREKKERFSLILESASTNQTSMYLCASSLPPGRETQYFGPGTRLLVL.

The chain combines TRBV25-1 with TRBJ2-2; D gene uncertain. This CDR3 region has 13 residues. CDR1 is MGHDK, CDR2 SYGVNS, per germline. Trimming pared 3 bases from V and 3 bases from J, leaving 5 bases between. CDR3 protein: CASSDSHTGELFF. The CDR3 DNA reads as TGTGCCAGCAGTGATTCGCACACCGGGGAGCTGTTTTTT.

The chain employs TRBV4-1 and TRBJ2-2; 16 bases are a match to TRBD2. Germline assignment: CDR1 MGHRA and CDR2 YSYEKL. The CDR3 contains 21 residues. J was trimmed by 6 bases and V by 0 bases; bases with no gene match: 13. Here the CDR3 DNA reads TGCGCCAGCAGCCAAGAGTTGGGACTAGCGGGAGGGCGGTCCGGTTCCGGGGAGCTGTTTTTT. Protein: CASSQELGLAGGRSGSGELFF.

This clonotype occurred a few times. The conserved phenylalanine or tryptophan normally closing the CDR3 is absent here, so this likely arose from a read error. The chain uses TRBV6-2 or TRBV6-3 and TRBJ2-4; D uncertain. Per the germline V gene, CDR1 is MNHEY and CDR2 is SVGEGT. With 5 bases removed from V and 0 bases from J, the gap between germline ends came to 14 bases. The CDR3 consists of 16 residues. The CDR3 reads CASSPTTMLAKNIQYL. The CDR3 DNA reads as TGTGCCAGCAGTCCCACGACGATGCTAGCCAAAAACATTCAGTACCTC.

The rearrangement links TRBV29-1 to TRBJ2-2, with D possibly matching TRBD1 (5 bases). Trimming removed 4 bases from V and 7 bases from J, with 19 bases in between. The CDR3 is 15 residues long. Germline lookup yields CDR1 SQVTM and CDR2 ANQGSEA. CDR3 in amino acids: CSVGYLARGIGELFF. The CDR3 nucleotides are TGCAGCGTTGGATATTTAGCTAGGGGTATCGGGGAGCTGTTTTTT.

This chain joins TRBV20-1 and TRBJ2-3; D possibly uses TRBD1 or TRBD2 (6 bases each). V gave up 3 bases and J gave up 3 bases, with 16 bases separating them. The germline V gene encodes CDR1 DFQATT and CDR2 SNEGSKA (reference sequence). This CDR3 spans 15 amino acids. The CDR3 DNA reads TGCAGTGCTAGCGTGGGGGGCAAGGGGACAGATACGCAGTATTTT. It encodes CSASVGGKGTDTQYF.

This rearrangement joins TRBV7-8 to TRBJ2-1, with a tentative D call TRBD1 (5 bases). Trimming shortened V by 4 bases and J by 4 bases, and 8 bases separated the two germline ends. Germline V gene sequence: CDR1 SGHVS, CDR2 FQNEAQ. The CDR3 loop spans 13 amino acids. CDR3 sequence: CASSSQVYNEQFF. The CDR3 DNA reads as TGTGCCAGCAGCTCACAGGTGTACAATGAGCAGTTCTTC.

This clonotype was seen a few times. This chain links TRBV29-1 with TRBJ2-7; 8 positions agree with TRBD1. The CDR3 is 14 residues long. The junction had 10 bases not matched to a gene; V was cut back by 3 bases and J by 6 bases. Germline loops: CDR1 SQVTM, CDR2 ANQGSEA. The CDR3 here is CSVDRAGQGGEQYF. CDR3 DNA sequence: TGCAGCGTTGACCGTGCAGGACAGGGTGGCGAGCAGTACTTC.

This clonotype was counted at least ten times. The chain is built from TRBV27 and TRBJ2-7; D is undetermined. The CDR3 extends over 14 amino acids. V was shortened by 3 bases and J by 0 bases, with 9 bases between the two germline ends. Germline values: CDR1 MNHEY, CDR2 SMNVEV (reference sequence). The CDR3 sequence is CASSLGIGSYEQYF. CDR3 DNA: TGTGCCAGCAGTTTGGGCATTGGCTCCTACGAGCAGTACTTC.